These 20 T cell receptor beta chains were all obtained from the same sample, sequenced in a study of T cell responses to AZD1222 COVID-19 vaccine. The data were produced by immunoSEQ multiplex PCR, yet TCRdb's version contains in-frame clones alone and is incomplete. The sample has 140,000 to 150,000 clones, 85% to 95% seen once. The specimen was peripheral blood, collected after recovery from COVID-19. These receptors were collected from an adult who had recovered from COVID-19.

V is TRBV12-5 and J is TRBJ2-1; possible D gene TRBD2, 5 bases. The germline V gene encodes CDR1 LGHNT and CDR2 FRNRAP. CDR3 length: 17 amino acids. The germline V and J ends were trimmed by 7 bases and 8 bases, with 27 bases remaining between them. The CDR3 DNA follows: TGTGCTAGTGCCAAGGGAGAGTGGACGGGATCAGTCCATGAGCAGTTCTTC. Its translation is CASAKGEWTGSVHEQFF.

This sequence joins TRBV27 and TRBJ2-1; 8 nucleotides agree with TRBD2. The CDR3 consists of 12 residues. Trimming took 5 bases from V and 13 from J; bases not matched to a gene: 7. The V gene's germline CDR1 is MNHEY and CDR2 SMNVEV (reference sequence). In nucleotides, the CDR3 is TGTGCCAGCAGTCTCCGTAGCGGGGATCAGTTCTTC. Protein product: CASSLRSGDQFF.

The rearrangement links TRBV28 to TRBJ1-2, with D perhaps TRBD1 (6 bases). Germline CDR1 reads MDHEN; CDR2 reads SYDVKM. This CDR3 comprises 15 residues. V was pared by 6 bases and J by 3 bases, with 17 bases between. The CDR3 loop reads CASSRPDRRDYGYTF. CDR3 bases: TGTGCCAGCAGCCGTCCCGACAGGCGCGACTATGGCTACACCTTC.

The chain is built from TRBV15 and TRBJ1-2; D remains unclear. This CDR3 region has 15 residues. V was shortened by 5 bases and J by 2 bases, with 15 bases between the two germline ends. Germline CDR1 and CDR2: LNHNV and YYDKDF (reference sequence). The CDR3 DNA reads as TGTGCCACCAGCGACTGGTTAGAAGGGAACTATGGCTACACCTTC. Protein: CATSDWLEGNYGYTF.

The V call is TRBV28, the J call TRBJ2-1; D unclear. Germline CDR1 is MDHEN and CDR2 is SYDVKM. The CDR3 runs to 17 residues. V lost 3 bases, J lost 2 bases, and 17 bases lay in between. CDR3 amino acids: CASSFPPRARAYNEQFF. CDR3 nucleotide sequence: TGTGCCAGCAGTTTTCCCCCTCGGGCCAGAGCCTACAATGAGCAGTTCTTC.

The chain uses TRBV19 and TRBJ1-2, with 9 bases identical to TRBD1. CDR1 and CDR2 from the germline V gene are LNHDA and SQIVND (reference sequence). This CDR3 has 15 residues. After removal of 7 bases from V and 7 bases from J, the junction contained 13 bases not matched to a gene. CDR3 DNA: TGTGCCAGTACCATGGGACAGGGAAGTAAAGGTGGCTACACCTTC. Translating gives CASTMGQGSKGGYTF.

V and J are TRBV28 and TRBJ1-1, with TRBD1 matching 11 bases. The CDR3 is 15 amino acids. V lost 6 bases and J lost 11; bases outside the gene matches: 14. Germline CDR1 MDHEN, CDR2 SYDVKM. CDR3 DNA: TGTGCCAGCAGAATTCCCGGGACAGGGGGTCTGGATGCTTTCTTT. This codes for CASRIPGTGGLDAFF.

The genes are TRBV6-5 and TRBJ2-2, with TRBD2 identical over 10 bases. The germline gives CDR1 MNHEY, CDR2 SVGAGI. J lost 4 bases, V lost 6 bases, and 5 bases had no gene match. This CDR3 has 15 residues. CDR3 residues: CASSWVAGGTGELFF. As DNA, the CDR3 is TGTGCCAGCAGCTGGGTAGCGGGGGGCACCGGGGAGCTGTTTTTT.

The chain employs TRBV11-2 and TRBJ2-5; perhaps TRBD2 as D (6 bases). The CDR3 extends over 13 amino acids. CDR1 is SGHAT and CDR2 is FQNNGV in the germline V gene. V lost 6 bases and J 5 bases, leaving 13 bases between the germline ends. The CDR3 nucleotides are TGTGCCAGCAGGGTGGAGGGCTTGGAGACCCAGTACTTC. Translated, it gives CASRVEGLETQYF.

The CDR3 nucleotides are TGTGCCAGCAGCTTACTAGGTCCTCAGGGGGCAAGCTCCTACGAGCAGTACTTC. Residues: CASSLLGPQGASSYEQYF. J is TRBJ2-7 and V is TRBV7-9; 8 bases agree with TRBD1. The CDR3 runs to 18 residues. Trimming at V came to 2 bases and at J to 0 bases, leaving 12 bases not matched to a gene. Germline CDR1 is SEHNR and CDR2 is FQNEAQ (reference sequence). Looking up the rest from reference TRBV7-9 and TRBJ2-7 gives the full variable domain: DTGVSQNPRHKITKRGQNVTFRCDPISEHNRLYWYRQTLGQGPEFLTYFQNEAQLEKSRLLSDRFSAERPKGSFSTLEIQRTEQGDSAMYLCASSLLGPQGASSYEQYFGPGTRLTVT.

This chain uses TRBV28 with TRBJ1-2; 10 positions match TRBD1. J was trimmed by 6 bases and V by 8 bases; bases with no gene match: 6. The CDR3 contains 13 residues. Germline values: CDR1 MDHEN, CDR2 SYDVKM. The CDR3 region has the DNA TGTGCCAGCGGGTGGACAGGGGGAAATGGCTACACCTTC. Residues: CASGWTGGNGYTF.

This chain links TRBV28 with TRBJ2-3; 10 nucleotides agree with TRBD2. Per germline, CDR1 MDHEN and CDR2 SYDVKM. The CDR3 extends over 17 amino acids. V gave up 5 bases and J gave up 1 base; unmatched junction bases: 9. CDR3 in amino acids: CASSPIAGGHGTDTQYF. Here the CDR3 DNA reads TGTGCCAGCAGTCCTATAGCGGGAGGTCATGGCACAGATACGCAGTATTTT.

The V and J genes are TRBV3-1 (or the pseudogene TRBV3-2) and TRBJ1-1; D is uncertain. The CDR3 is made up of 14 amino acids. V was clipped by 4 bases and J by 1 base, with 10 bases between them. Germline loops: CDR1 LGHDT, CDR2 YNNKEL (reference sequence). The CDR3 protein is CASSPRGWNTEAFF. CDR3 in DNA: TGTGCCAGCAGCCCCCGAGGGTGGAACACTGAAGCTTTCTTT.

The chain links TRBV4-1 to TRBJ1-2, with TRBD1 as a possible D gene (6 bases). V was trimmed by 1 base and J by 6 bases, leaving 15 bases between them. Germline loops: CDR1 MGHRA, CDR2 YSYEKL. This CDR3 region has 15 residues. This CDR3 is CASSQAGEGGNGYTF. The CDR3 DNA sequence: TGCGCCAGCAGCCAAGCGGGGGAGGGGGGCAATGGCTACACCTTC.

This chain joins TRBV19 and TRBJ1-5; D may be TRBD1 (6 bases). V was pared by 7 bases and J by 3 bases, with 13 bases between. The germline V gene has CDR1 LNHDA and CDR2 SQIVND (reference sequence). The CDR3 consists of 14 residues. The DNA of the CDR3 is TGTGCCAGTAAGGGGGATTCAGACAATCAGCCCCAGCATTTT. It specifies CASKGDSDNQPQHF.

The chain joins TRBV20-1 to TRBJ1-2, with D uncertain. The V end was cut by 3 bases, the J end by 1 base, with 3 bases between. Germline V gene data show CDR1 as DFQATT and CDR2 as SNEGSKA (reference sequence). The CDR3 length is 11 residues. The CDR3 nucleotides are TGCAGTGCTAGGGTTAACTATGGCTACACCTTC. It is translated as CSARVNYGYTF.

The rearrangement uses TRBV11-2 and TRBJ2-7, with 7 bases fitting TRBD1. Germline V gene lookup returns CDR1 SGHAT and CDR2 FQNNGV. Trimming at V came to 1 base and at J to 2 bases, leaving 5 bases not matched to a gene. The CDR3 has 15 amino acids. DNA of the CDR3: TGTGCCAGCAGCTTAGGAGAGGGGGCCCCCTACGAGCAGTACTTC. Protein: CASSLGEGAPYEQYF. The variable domain in full, completed from reference TRBV11-2 and TRBJ2-7, reads EAGVAQSPRYKIIEKRQSVAFWCNPISGHATLYWYQQILGQGPKLLIQFQNNGVVDDSQLPKDRFSAERLKGVDSTLKIQPAKLEDSAVYLCASSLGEGAPYEQYFGPGTRLTVT.

The chain is built from TRBV3-1 (or the pseudogene TRBV3-2) and TRBJ1-1; D is undetermined. CDR1 is LGHDT, CDR2 YNNKEL, per germline (reference sequence). V was clipped by 0 bases and J by 0 bases, with 11 bases between them. There are 16 residues in the CDR3. CDR3 region: CASSQDRRSLNTEAFF. In DNA form, the CDR3 reads TGTGCCAGCAGCCAAGATCGGAGAAGTTTGAACACTGAAGCTTTCTTT.

The V call is TRBV11-1, the J call TRBJ2-3; D remains ambiguous. Germline V CDR1 and CDR2: SGHAT, FQDESV (reference sequence). V was trimmed by 2 bases and J by 2 bases, leaving 11 bases between them. The CDR3 is 15 amino acids. CDR3 sequence reads: CASSLQQIDTDTQYF. The CDR3 bases are TGTGCCAGCAGCTTACAACAAATCGACACAGATACGCAGTATTTT.

The rearrangement joins TRBV18 to TRBJ1-4, with 10 bases fitting TRBD1. Germline CDR1 reads KGHSH; CDR2 reads LQKENI. This CDR3 region has 16 residues. V shed 4 bases, J shed 3 bases, and the junction held 5 bases outside the gene matches. CDR3 in DNA: TGTGCCAGCTCACGGGGACAGGGGCCCGCTAATGAAAAACTGTTTTTT. This translates into CASSRGQGPANEKLFF.